Listed below are T cell receptor beta chains from one sample, sequenced in a study of T cells after yellow fever vaccination. A single record per CDR3 protein comes from TCRdb applying MiXCR to the 5' RACE reads. The sample holds hundreds of thousands of distinct CDR3 sequences; around an eighth are singletons and the top ten take roughly an eighth. Sequenced material: PBMCs, taken on the day of the yellow fever booster vaccination. All receptors derive from a man aged 25 to 40 who received the YFV17D yellow fever vaccine. Each CDR3 is given with its conserved first and last residue. A D gene is named only where the DNA matches it firmly. The size of a clone is reported for some rows only, either as once, few or many, or as a class for expanded clones.

TRBV7-2	.	.	TRBJ1-1	CASGPGPQPVAFF	TGTGCCAGCGGTCCGGGGCCCCAGCCCGTGGCTTTCTTT
TRBV19	.	.	TRBJ2-2	CASSIGGITGELFF	TGTGCCAGTAGTATAGGCGGAATCACCGGGGAGCTGTTTTTT
TRBV11-2	.	.	TRBJ1-5	CASSLNRARPQHF	TGTGCCAGCAGCTTAAACCGGGCGAGGCCCCAGCATTTT
TRBV20-1	TRBD1	few	TRBJ1-2	CSTGTDYGYTF	TGCAGTACCGGGACAGACTATGGCTACACCTTC
TRBV20-1	TRBD1	few	TRBJ2-3	CSARSLPRQGVMSTDTQYF	TGCAGTGCTAGGTCCCTGCCCCGACAGGGGGTCATGAGCACAGATACGCAGTATTTT
TRBV6-5	.	.	TRBJ1-4	CASSYSTYATNEKLFF	TGTGCCAGCAGTTACTCCACCTATGCAACTAATGAAAAACTGTTTTTT
TRBV28	.	few	TRBJ2-1	CASSPAIEQFF	TGTGCCAGCAGCCCCGCGATCGAGCAGTTCTTC
TRBV7-2	.	few	TRBJ2-1	CASSMNNEQFF	TGTGCCAGCAGCATGAACAATGAGCAGTTCTTC
TRBV9	.	few	TRBJ2-3	CASSGRGDTQYF	TGTGCCAGCAGCGGGCGCGGTGATACGCAGTATTTT
TRBV6-1	.	few	TRBJ1-2	CASSDPWADRLYGYTF	TGTGCCAGCAGTGACCCTTGGGCCGACAGGCTCTATGGCTACACCTTC
TRBV29-1	TRBD1	many	TRBJ2-7	CSVTRDRGPYEQYF	TGCAGCGTCACTAGGGACAGGGGGCCCTACGAGCAGTACTTC
TRBV24-1	TRBD1	few	TRBJ2-2	CAIGTATNTGELFF	TGTGCCATTGGGACAGCGACGAACACCGGGGAGCTGTTTTTT
TRBV7-2	TRBD1	once	TRBJ1-5	CASSSGQRQGPQHF	TGTGCCAGCAGCTCGGGACAGCGACAAGGGCCCCAGCATTTT
TRBV11-2	.	.	TRBJ2-7	CASSLGRAGYEQYF	TGTGCCAGCAGCTTAGGGCGGGCGGGATACGAGCAGTACTTC
TRBV10-1	TRBD2	.	TRBJ2-7	CASSDPTPGLAGALVYEQYF	TGCGCCAGCAGTGATCCCACGCCGGGACTAGCGGGAGCACTCGTCTACGAGCAGTACTTC
TRBV20-1	.	.	TRBJ2-2	CSARDHFRGRTGELFF	TGCAGTGCTAGAGATCACTTCCGGGGGCGCACCGGGGAGCTGTTTTTT
TRBV29-1	.	few	TRBJ1-2	CSEKDSRIYGYTF	TGCAGCGAGAAGGACAGCCGCATTTATGGCTACACCTTC